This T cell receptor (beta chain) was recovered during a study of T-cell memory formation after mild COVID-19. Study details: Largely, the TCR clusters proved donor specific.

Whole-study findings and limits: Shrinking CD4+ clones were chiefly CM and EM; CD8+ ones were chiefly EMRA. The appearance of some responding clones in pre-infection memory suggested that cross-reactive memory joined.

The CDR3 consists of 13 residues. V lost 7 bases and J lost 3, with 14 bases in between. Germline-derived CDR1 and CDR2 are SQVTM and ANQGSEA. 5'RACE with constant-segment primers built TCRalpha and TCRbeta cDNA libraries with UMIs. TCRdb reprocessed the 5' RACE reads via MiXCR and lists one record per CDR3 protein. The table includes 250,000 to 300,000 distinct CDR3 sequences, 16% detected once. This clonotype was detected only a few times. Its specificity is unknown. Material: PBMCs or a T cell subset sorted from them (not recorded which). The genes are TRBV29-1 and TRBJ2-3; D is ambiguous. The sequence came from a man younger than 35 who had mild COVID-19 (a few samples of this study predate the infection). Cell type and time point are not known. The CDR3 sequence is CSAERAATDTQYF. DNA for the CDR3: TGCAGCGCCGAACGGGCAGCAACAGATACGCAGTATTTT.